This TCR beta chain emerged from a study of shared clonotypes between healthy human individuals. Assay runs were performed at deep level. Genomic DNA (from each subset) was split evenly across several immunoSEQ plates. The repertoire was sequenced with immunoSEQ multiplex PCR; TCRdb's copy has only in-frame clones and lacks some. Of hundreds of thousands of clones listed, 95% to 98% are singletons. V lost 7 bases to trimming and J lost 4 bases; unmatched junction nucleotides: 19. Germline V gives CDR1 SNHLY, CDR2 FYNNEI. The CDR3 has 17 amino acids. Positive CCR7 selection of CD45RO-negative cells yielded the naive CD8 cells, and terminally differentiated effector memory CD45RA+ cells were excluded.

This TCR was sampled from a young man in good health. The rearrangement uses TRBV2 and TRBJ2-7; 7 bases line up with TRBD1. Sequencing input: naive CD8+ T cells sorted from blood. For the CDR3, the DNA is TGTGCCAGCATTCATAGGGACAGACAAAGTTTCTCTTACGAGCAGTACTTC. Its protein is CASIHRDRQSFSYEQYF.